This TCR beta chain was sequenced in a study of cytomegalovirus exposure and HLA in healthy donors (dated by TCRdb to 2017 to 2019). For context, the study as a whole: In an earlier analysis of approximately 640 of the donors, less than 350 Gb of sequence data and 90 million to 120 million unique TCR beta sequences from approximately 180 million T cells were reported. An early release that covered fewer than 800 HLA-typed donors contained approximately 290 gigabases of sequencing data and 65 million to 100 million unique TCR sequences. Of the approximately 400 genotyped donors, 70% to 90% were placed in the genetic ancestry cluster associated with self-reported Caucasian donors. The study aimed to test whether cataloging public T cell receptors could reveal signatures of past pathogen exposure. The T cell repertoires of 550 to 850 subjects were profiled by immunosequencing and related to cytomegalovirus serostatus. In addition to the first cohort of 666 subjects, a separate validation cohort of 120 different subjects was used. High-throughput TCR immunosequencing, statistical association of individual TCRs with disease status, and machine learning were combined to predict cytomegalovirus infection status. A later analysis re-examined previously published TCR beta repertoires from around 670 donors and added high-resolution HLA genotyping to investigate patterns of TCR occurrence. The later analysis used no new phenotypic data to find candidate immune exposures, relying instead on TCR beta sequences and their occurrence across donors. In an earlier analysis of 587 of the donors, high-throughput TCR beta sequencing was used to judge whether each TCR beta V gene segment behaved as functional or pseudogenic. Donor age, sex, ethnicity and CMV serostatus were compiled together with the repertoire data. Genome-wide SNP genotypes for about three fifths of the 666 donors were used in a later genetic analysis, which treated that subset as a discovery cohort. Every discovery cohort repertoire had been produced on one sequencing platform. Class I and class II HLA loci were covered by the typing at four-digit resolution. The number of typed donors differed by locus: about 620-640 for A, B, C, DRB1 and DQB1; 500 to 550 for DQA1; 606 for DPA1; and about 450 for DPB1. Because of strong linkage in the cohort, a handful of DR-DQ haplotypes were treated as single units for association and clustering. Across around 400 genotyped donors of the cohort, an average of about 240,000 unique TCR beta nucleotide sequences per donor were sequenced, and roughly 20% of those sequences were non-productive. Study-wide findings and limitations: Cytomegalovirus status was reported to be diagnosed by the classifier with high specificity and sensitivity in both the original and validation cohorts. Strong co-occurrence of HLA alleles, especially DR and DQ, made assigning TCR associations to individual alleles difficult. A later analysis found that most CMV-associated TCR beta chains appeared HLA-restricted, with HLA associations seemingly driven largely by CMV exposure. A further reported finding was that TCR beta sequences accurately predicted the HLA-A and HLA-B alleles for most subjects in the first cohort. Because counts were too low, some 17 rarely observed V segments, including chromosome 9 orphons, were excluded from the earlier analysis of some 590 of the donors. Some IMGT-functional V segments, including TRBV6-2 and TRBV6-3, could not be distinguished by the 87-base-pair reads and were therefore excluded. Correlated functional status among segregating V segments might reflect linkage disequilibrium, but an unknown experimental factor could not be ruled out. In a later genetic analysis, fewer N-insertions in productive TCRs were reported among donors in an Asian-associated ancestry cluster than the roughly 710-donor mean. According to the authors, the approach could potentially be generalized to other disease states and immunological phenotypes. Broadly in line with IMGT annotations, most TCR beta V segments showed up in productive rearrangements about 90% or about 30% of the time in an earlier analysis of around 550 of the donors. According to a later analysis, parvovirus B19, influenza, CMV and Epstein-Barr virus appeared linked to several top co-occurrence clusters. Sequencing depth was assumed to be roughly uniform across donors in the presence/absence analyses, though that assumption may not hold. A later analysis associated about 17,000 TCR beta sequences with specific HLA alleles at a false discovery rate of 0.05. Immune exposure information for the cohort was limited to CMV serostatus. A total of 150 to 200 TCR beta chains were listed by the study as associated with cytomegalovirus. While some public TCRs were present in many individuals, most TCR sequences turned up only very rarely across donors. According to a later analysis, TCR association rates differed among HLA loci, with DRB1 alleles showing the most associated TCRs and HLA-C alleles showing the fewest. A later analysis found that HLA-associated TCR beta chains were more clonally expanded and had lower generation probabilities than equally common non-associated chains. A cluster of highly shared sequence variants was judged likely to be a technical artifact of the sequencing pipeline. The cohort was sequenced for TCR beta chains only, and without alpha or paired-chain data the features that could be detected were limited. V-gene and J-gene trimming of TCR beta chains was associated with a missense DCLRE1C variant in a later genetic analysis, and the association was replicated in an independent cohort. Because HLA typing was unavailable for some donors at each locus, only the typed subset was used in association tests. A few of the identified cytomegalovirus-associated TCR beta chains were confirmed in vitro to be specific for cytomegalovirus antigens.

Comment on this clone: Its antigen specificity is not known. Base-call qualities are not available, and no considerably larger clone is one nucleotide away.

Library preparation was by the immunoSEQ multiplex PCR assay. For the multiplex PCR, a mixture combining 60 forward primers for TCR Vbeta segments and 13 reverse primers for TCR Jbeta segments was used. A multiplex PCR assay on genomic DNA amplified the CDR3 region of rearranged TCR beta genes. On the Illumina HiSeq System, the amplified TCR beta libraries were sequenced as 87-base-pair reads. The paper's processing steps were these. A later analysis counted tens of millions of unique TCR beta chains across the 550 to 750 repertoires, and some 12 million of these chains were shared by at least two donors. Raw reads were error-corrected and collapsed into unique sequences by a nearest-neighbor algorithm in which closely related sequences were merged to remove PCR and sequencing errors. Alignment of CDR3 sequences to IMGT reference sequences was used to assign V, D and J gene segments. For a sequence to be retained, a match of at least six nucleotides to both a V gene segment and a J gene segment was required. A rearrangement was called productive if the CDR3 had no stop codons and remained in frame with V and J, and every other rearrangement was called non-productive. CDR3 was defined according to IMGT convention as the region running from the second conserved V-encoded cysteine to the conserved J-encoded phenylalanine. In an earlier analysis of roughly 580 of the donors, sequences lacking an unambiguous match to a single V gene segment were excluded. In an earlier analysis of 587 of the donors, V segments were called functional above 56.7% productive rearrangements and were called segregating when the between-donor standard deviation exceeded 5%. A statistical classification framework was built to diagnose cytomegalovirus status from the catalog of TCR beta chain sequences. A later analysis assigned V and J genes by comparing TCR nucleotide sequences with IMGT/GENE-DB human TR gene sequences. In a later analysis, CDR3 sequences and most-parsimonious VDJ recombination scenarios were assigned using the TCRdist pipeline. In a later analysis, each TCR beta chain was defined by its CDR3 amino acid sequence together with its V-gene family, and reads without a unique V-gene family were excluded. To address suspected cross-contamination and a sequencing artifact, a later analysis removed 450 to 700 highly shared, low-generation-probability nucleotide sequences. In a later analysis, a clonal expansion index for each public chain was calculated from normalized within-repertoire ranks of inferred template counts. In a later analysis, generation probabilities were computed using a VDJ recombination model fitted to out-of-frame rearrangements, and the results were checked against IGoR. Hypergeometric tests were used in a later analysis to score TCR-TCR, TCR-HLA and TCR-CMV co-occurrence, with a repertoire-size bias correction applied to the TCR pairs. To estimate false discovery rates, a later analysis permuted the HLA or CMV assignments 20 times. A later analysis grouped co-occurring TCRs with DBSCAN, adding TCRdist sequence similarity when clustering within HLA-allele-positive subsets. Co-occurrence clustering excluded repertoires with fewer than 30,000 or more than 120,000 public chains, plus five with anomalous nucleotide sharing. TCRdb re-hosts the immuneACCESS table, in-frame sequences only. Its copies lack some clones; in the studies checked, an unresolved V gene accounts for under half of them, and the cause for the rest is not known. The V and J calls and the clone size are those of that table, but D and trimming were determined from the DNA. Recorded for this sample are 120,000 to 150,000 clones; around three fifths of them occurred a single time. Around 2.9% of the sample rests with the top ten.

The cohort comprised 710 or so healthy bone marrow donors. All cohort members were sampled while nominally healthy, although unrecorded immune exposures were likely present. The donor tested CMV seropositive, placing the donor among the roughly 270 seropositive members of the cohort. A peripheral blood sample was provided by each donor, and peripheral blood mononuclear cells were used for TCR beta sequencing. Genomic DNA extraction from the blood cell samples was performed with the Qiagen DNeasy Blood Extraction Kit. Reading from cysteine to phenylalanine, the CDR3 counts 11 amino acids. Only the CDR3 DNA is retained, 33 bases long and in frame from the first base. Reading the germline V gene gives CDR1 MGHDK and CDR2 SYGVNS. The V end gives up 8 bases and the J end 7 bases, leaving 1 base in the junction not matched to a gene.

What was sequenced was PBMCs. The chain uses TRBV25-1 and TRBJ1-1; 10 middle bases align to TRBD1. The TCR originated in a woman aged 25 to 39 in good health and CMV-seropositive. In nucleotides, the sequence is TGTGCCAGCGGGGACAGGGGTGAAGCTTTCTTT. Its product reads: CASGDRGEAFF. With all but the CDR3 taken from the reference TRBV25-1 and TRBJ1-1 genes, the full variable domain is: EADIYQTPRYLVIGTGKKITLECSQTMGHDKMYWYQQDPGMELHLIHYSYGVNSTEKGDLSSESTVSRIRTEHFPLTLESARPSHTSQYLCASGDRGEAFFGQGTRLTVV.